This T cell receptor (beta chain) was sequenced during a study of cytomegalovirus exposure and HLA in healthy donors. For the study at large: Around 77 million unique TCRs from HLA-typed donors made up an early data release.

In the PCR, 60 Vbeta and 13 Jbeta primers were used. Only in-frame clones appear in the TCRdb table, and some are missing; sequencing was by immunoSEQ multiplex PCR. Of around 100,000 clones listed, about 70% were seen once; the top ten hold roughly 0.87%. The table lists this clone with a few counts. Its antigen is undetermined. CDR1 and CDR2 from the germline V gene are LNHDA and SQIVND (reference sequence). There are 15 residues in the CDR3. J lost 6 bases, V lost 7 bases, and 11 bases had no gene match. Broader study findings: Usually a TCR sequence was rare, but some public TCRs were found in many donors. In a later analysis, HLA-associated beta chains showed higher expansion and lower generation probabilities than comparable chains. Later analysis suggested links between common viral pathogens and several top significant clusters.

Sequencing was done on a sample of PBMCs. The receptor comes from a woman aged 25 to 45 in good health and CMV-seronegative. This chain connects TRBV19 to TRBJ2-2; TRBD1 matches at 7 bases. The CDR3 DNA sequence: TGTGCCAGTACTCAAGACAGGGTCCGTCCCGGGGAGCTGTTTTTT. The encoded protein is CASTQDRVRPGELFF.